These 27 T cell receptor beta chains share one sample of origin, sequenced in a study of cytomegalovirus exposure and HLA in healthy donors. The PCR was carried out with 60 Vbeta primers and 13 Jbeta primers. Clones were read by immunoSEQ multiplex PCR, and TCRdb kept only the in-frame ones, dropping some. The table includes under 150,000 clones, around 84% detected once. The sequenced sample was PBMCs. The receptor set was obtained from a middle-aged woman in good health and CMV-seronegative.

V is TRBV11-1 and J is TRBJ2-7, with D unclear. V shed 4 bases and J shed 0 bases, with 13 bases lying between them. CDR1 and CDR2 from the germline V gene are SGHAT and FQDESV (reference sequence). The CDR3 length is 15 residues. CDR3 nucleotides: TGTGCCAGCAGCTCCCGACGGCACAGCTCCTACGAGCAGTACTTC. It codes for CASSSRRHSSYEQYF.

V and J are TRBV28 and TRBJ2-6, with TRBD1 as a possible D gene (5 bases). V lost 6 bases and J 2 bases, leaving 14 bases between the germline ends. CDR3 length: 16 residues. Looked up from germline, CDR1 is MDHEN and CDR2 is SYDVKM. CDR3 DNA sequence: TGTGCCAGCAGCAAATCCTGGGGCGCTGGGGCCAACGTCCTGACTTTC. Translation: CASSKSWGAGANVLTF.

This clone was counted a few times. The J gene is TRBJ1-4, the V gene TRBV15; TRBD1 aligns across 8 bases. The V segment lost 0 bases and the J segment 8 bases; nucleotides outside the gene matches: 11. The germline CDR1 and CDR2 sequences are LNHNV and YYDKDF (reference sequence). CDR3 length: 17 amino acids. The CDR3 loop is CATSRDVVAGGKEKLFF. The CDR3 DNA reads TGTGCCACCAGCAGAGATGTGGTGGCAGGGGGCAAAGAAAAACTGTTTTTT.

Turning to this clone: One end of the junction does not line up with germline, which may come from a read error. The V call is TRBV2, the J call TRBJ2-4, with D possibly being TRBD1 (5 bases). This CDR3 has 14 residues. Germline V gene data show CDR1 as SNHLY and CDR2 as FYNNEI. CDR3 nucleotides: TGTGTCAGCAGTGCAGGGTTAGCCAAAAACATTCAGTACTTC. Translated, it gives CVSSAGLAKNIQYF. The entire variable domain, with the rest obtained from reference TRBV2 and TRBJ2-4, is as follows: EPEVTQTPSHQVTQMGQEVILRCVPISNHLYFYWYRQILGQKVEFLVSFYNNEISEKSEIFDDQFSVERPDGSNFTLKIRSTKLEDSAMYFCVSSAGLAKNIQYFGAGTRLSVL.

Only a few counts were recorded for this clone. The genes are TRBV5-1 and TRBJ1-4, with 9 bases fitting TRBD1. Germline loops: CDR1 SGHRS, CDR2 YFSETQ. J was trimmed by 8 bases and V by 4 bases; bases with no gene match: 9. The CDR3 sequence is 15 residues long. The CDR3: CASSGQGTGSEKLFF. The CDR3 DNA sequence: TGCGCCAGCAGCGGACAGGGGACGGGAAGCGAAAAACTGTTTTTT.

This clone turned up a few times. The CDR3 bases are TGTGCCAGCAGTTATCGGAGCAACACTGAAGCTTTCTTT. Protein product: CASSYRSNTEAFF. The chain has TRBV25-1 and TRBJ1-1, with unresolved D. Germline V lookup: CDR1 MGHDK, CDR2 SYGVNS. This CDR3 is built from 13 residues. V was shortened by 5 bases and J by 2 bases, with 9 bases between the two germline ends.

The V call is TRBV5-5, the J call TRBJ2-2; 8 bases are a match to TRBD2. Germline CDR1 and CDR2: SGHKS and YYEKEE (reference sequence). There are 15 residues in the CDR3. The V and J ends lost 4 bases and 2 bases, in that order; junction bases with no gene match: 4. The CDR3 region is CASSVRTSNTGELFF. The CDR3 region has the DNA TGTGCCAGCAGCGTGCGGACTAGCAACACCGGGGAGCTGTTTTTT.

J is TRBJ2-3 and V is TRBV4-2, with D hard to call. Deletions cut 0 bases from V and 2 bases from J, with 12 bases between. Germline values: CDR1 LGHNA, CDR2 YNFKEQ. The CDR3 totals 16 residues. The CDR3 region has the DNA TGTGCCAGCAGCCAAGAACATTTGGGCGTCACAGATACGCAGTATTTT. It codes for CASSQEHLGVTDTQYF.

The genes are TRBV29-1 and TRBJ2-1, with 8 bases lining up with TRBD2. CDR1 and CDR2 (germline): SQVTM, ANQGSEA. CDR3 length equals 15 residues. The J segment lost 4 bases and the V segment lost 6 bases, leaving 11 bases of the junction unmatched. CDR3 loop: CSVAPGGRRYNEQFF. As DNA, the CDR3 is TGCAGCGTCGCCCCCGGCGGGAGGAGGTACAATGAGCAGTTCTTC.

The chain's CDR3 is CASSLGRTGEDEQYF. CDR3 sequence (DNA): TGCGCCAGCAGCTTGGGGAGGACAGGGGAGGACGAGCAGTACTTC. This rearrangement joins TRBV5-1 to TRBJ2-7, with 9 nucleotides matching TRBD1. The CDR3 extends over 15 amino acids. In germline, CDR1 is SGHRS, CDR2 YFSETQ. V lost 0 bases to trimming and J lost 5 bases; unmatched junction nucleotides: 6.

The chain employs TRBV5-1 and TRBJ2-2, with D tentatively TRBD1 (6 bases). Germline CDR1 is SGHRS and CDR2 is YFSETQ. The V gene lost 5 bases and the J gene lost 6 bases, with 14 bases spanning the gap. The CDR3 runs 14 residues. For the CDR3, the DNA is TGCGCCAGCAGGGGGACAATTCCCTCCGGGGAGCTGTTTTTT. As protein: CASRGTIPSGELFF.

V is TRBV4-1 and J is TRBJ1-1; D is uncertain. Trimming shortened V by 6 bases and J by 3 bases, and 20 bases separated the two germline ends. Germline V gives CDR1 MGHRA, CDR2 YSYEKL. This CDR3 region has 16 residues. CDR3 bases: TGCGCCAGCAGAGGCAACACCAATTTGCAGGACACTGAAGCTTTCTTT. Translated: CASRGNTNLQDTEAFF.

About this clone: The junction does not match germline at one end; this may be a read error. The J gene is TRBJ1-4, the V gene TRBV7-9; 7 nucleotides line up with TRBD1. The CDR3 has 14 amino acids. Germline loops: CDR1 SEHNR, CDR2 FQNEAQ (reference sequence). The chain's CDR3 is CSSSRTGFGEKLFF. As DNA, the CDR3 is TGTTCCAGCAGTCGGACAGGATTTGGGGAAAAACTGTTTTTT.

V usage is TRBV18 and J usage is TRBJ2-1, with 9 bases matching TRBD1. The CDR3 totals 14 residues. Germline V gene data show CDR1 as KGHSH and CDR2 as LQKENI. The ends lost 1 base at V and 9 bases at J; junction bases unmatched: 4. CDR3 residues: CASSPQGQGTEQFF. The CDR3, as DNA: TGTGCCAGCTCACCACAGGGACAGGGAACTGAGCAGTTCTTC.

This rearrangement joins TRBV6-6 to TRBJ2-7, with 7 bases matching TRBD1. The length of the CDR3 is 14 residues. The ends lost 11 bases at V and 1 base at J; junction bases unmatched: 11. Germline V gene sequence: CDR1 MNHNY, CDR2 SVGAGI (reference sequence). The CDR3 protein is CAGGRSQGSYEQYF. The CDR3 region has the DNA TGTGCCGGCGGCCGATCACAGGGGTCCTACGAGCAGTACTTC.

The V gene is TRBV15, the J gene TRBJ1-1, with D unresolved. The V gene lost 5 bases and the J gene lost 5 bases, with 21 bases spanning the gap. The CDR3 has 16 residues. Germline CDR1 and CDR2: LNHNV and YYDKDF (reference sequence). CDR3 amino acids: CATSASGDRLGTEAFF. Here the CDR3 DNA reads TGTGCCACCAGCGCATCAGGCGACCGACTAGGTACTGAAGCTTTCTTT.

The J gene is TRBJ2-1, the V gene TRBV5-4; perhaps TRBD2 as D (7 bases). The CDR3 has 17 residues. V shed 7 bases and J shed 2 bases, with 22 bases lying between them. CDR1 SGHNT and CDR2 YYREEE come from the germline V gene (reference sequence). The CDR3 bases are TGTGCCAGCCGCCGCGCCGGGGGGCGCTATACCTACAATGAGCAGTTCTTC. It is translated as CASRRAGGRYTYNEQFF. The full variable domain, in which reference TRBV5-4 and TRBJ2-1 provide the parts outside the CDR3, is ETGVTQSPTHLIKTRGQQVTLRCSSQSGHNTVSWYQQALGQGPQFIFQYYREEENGRGNFPPRFSGLQFPNYSSELNVNALELDDSALYLCASRRAGGRYTYNEQFFGPGTRLTVL.

This chain links TRBV2 with TRBJ1-2, with 7 bases fitting TRBD1. Trimming took 4 bases from V and 7 from J; bases not matched to a gene: 3. The germline V gene encodes CDR1 SNHLY and CDR2 FYNNEI. There are 12 residues in the CDR3. The CDR3 is CASSGQGFGYTF. The DNA for the CDR3 is TGTGCCAGCAGTGGACAGGGTTTTGGCTACACCTTC.

Details on this clone: At one of its ends the junction is not consistent with the germline gene, which may arise from a read error. The V gene is TRBV7-9, the J gene TRBJ2-7; D is unclear. This CDR3 comprises 12 residues. Germline V gene sequence: CDR1 SEHNR, CDR2 FQNEAQ (reference sequence). CDR3 amino acids: CSSSPEVYEQYF. The CDR3 nucleotides are TGTTCCAGCAGCCCCGAGGTGTACGAGCAGTACTTC.

This rearrangement joins TRBV6-1 to TRBJ2-7, with D possibly matching TRBD1 (5 bases). This CDR3 is built from 12 residues. Per germline, CDR1 MNHNS and CDR2 SASEGT. Trimming stripped 6 bases from V and 3 bases from J, with 9 bases between. CDR3 nucleotide sequence: TGTGCCAGCAGCCAGGGTGGCTACGAGCAGTACTTC. Protein product: CASSQGGYEQYF.

The chain employs TRBV28 and TRBJ1-1; D remains unclear. Germline CDR1 reads MDHEN; CDR2 reads SYDVKM. V gave up 7 bases and J gave up 3 bases, with 12 bases separating them. The CDR3 runs to 13 residues. The CDR3 DNA sequence: TGTGCCAGCACGGTCCAGGAGGACACTGAAGCTTTCTTT. Amino acids: CASTVQEDTEAFF.

Only a few counts were recorded for this clone. This chain links TRBV27 with TRBJ1-1; the D is unclear. The CDR3 contains 14 residues. Germline CDR1 MNHEY, CDR2 SMNVEV (reference sequence). V dropped 5 bases and J dropped 1 base, with 11 bases sitting between them. CDR3 in amino acids: CASSAATENTEAFF. The CDR3 coding sequence is TGTGCCAGCAGTGCCGCTACCGAGAACACTGAAGCTTTCTTT.

The table lists this clone with a count of one. The chain employs TRBV11-2 and TRBJ2-1; TRBD2 matches 10 bases. The CDR3 loop spans 15 amino acids. Germline values: CDR1 SGHAT, CDR2 FQNNGV. The trim removed 4 bases at V and 5 bases at J, leaving 5 bases unmatched. CDR3 sequence reads: CASSSWTSGNNEQFF. CDR3 in DNA: TGTGCCAGCAGCTCCTGGACTAGCGGAAACAATGAGCAGTTCTTC.

V and J are TRBV6-1 and TRBJ1-2, with D possibly being TRBD1 (5 bases). This CDR3 region has 14 residues. The ends were cut back, 5 bases at V and 4 bases at J, with 14 bases in the middle. Germline lookup yields CDR1 MNHNS and CDR2 SASEGT. Here the CDR3 reads CASSTPTAIYGYTF. The CDR3 nucleotides read TGTGCCAGCAGTACCCCGACAGCAATCTATGGCTACACCTTC.

The chain recombines TRBV7-2 with TRBJ2-5; D gene unclear. The end of the DNA is better explained by TRBJ2-7, so the J call may be wrong. The CDR3 has 13 amino acids. Looked up from germline, CDR1 is SGHTA and CDR2 is FQGNSA. DNA for the CDR3: TGTGCCAGCAGCTTCCCCCCCTCCTACGAGCAGTACTTC. This gives the protein CASSFPPSYEQYF.

The CDR3 sequence is CASSLFYRGTDTQYF. CDR3 nucleotide sequence: TGTGCCAGCAGTTTATTTTACAGGGGCACAGATACGCAGTATTTT. V gene TRBV27 combines with J gene TRBJ2-3; maybe TRBD1 (6 bases). The CDR3 is 15 residues long. V was clipped by 1 base and J by 1 base, with 9 bases between them. Germline V gene sequence: CDR1 MNHEY, CDR2 SMNVEV (reference sequence).

The chain carries TRBV27 and TRBJ2-5, with 9 nucleotides matching TRBD2. The V and J ends lost 3 bases and 5 bases, in that order; junction bases with no gene match: 7. CDR1 and CDR2 from the germline V gene are MNHEY and SMNVEV (reference sequence). The CDR3 is made up of 15 amino acids. The CDR3: CASSFIGGRGETQYF. CDR3 sequence (DNA): TGTGCCAGCAGTTTTATAGGCGGGAGGGGTGAGACCCAGTACTTC.